This is a list of T cell receptor beta chains from one sample in a study of Ad26.COV2.S vaccination and SARS-CoV-2 variants. Sequencing used immunoSEQ multiplex PCR; TCRdb keeps in-frame clones, though not all of them. The repertoire includes about 400,000 clones, around 82% of them detected once, and just under 7.5% sits in the top ten. The source was peripheral blood, collected in a trial of Ad26.COV2.S vaccine versus placebo. The receptors shown here come from a person between 18 and 65 years old who received the Ad26.COV2.S COVID-19 vaccine or a placebo. Both conserved end residues are part of each CDR3. D genes are given only for firm matches. Expanded clones get a size class; other rows say once, few or many, or leave the size out.

CDR3	DNA	D	length	size	J	V
CASSPTGFLIGYTF	TGTGCCAGCAGCCCAACAGGTTTCCTTATCGGCTACACCTTC	-	14	-	TRBJ1-2	TRBV14
CASSIGSGGGLQPQHF	TGTGCCAGTAGTATTGGCTCAGGGGGGGGTCTTCAGCCCCAGCATTTT	TRBD1	16	-	TRBJ1-5	TRBV19
CASSQDPRNYGYTF	TGCGCCAGCAGCCAAGATCCGAGGAACTATGGCTACACCTTC	-	14	-	TRBJ1-2	TRBV4-1
CASSFAGGSDGYTF	TGCGCCAGCAGCTTCGCGGGGGGCTCCGATGGCTACACCTTC	-	14	-	TRBJ1-2	TRBV5-1
CASSLTGASRNEQFF	TGTGCCAGCAGTTTGACAGGGGCAAGTCGAAATGAGCAGTTCTTC	TRBD1	15	once	TRBJ2-1	TRBV6-5
CASRGSGNYGYTF	TGTGCCAGCCGAGGGTCCGGGAACTATGGCTACACCTTC	-	13	-	TRBJ1-2	TRBV11-3
CSVSGGNTEAFF	TGCAGCGTATCAGGGGGCAACACTGAAGCTTTCTTT	TRBD1	12	few	TRBJ1-1	TRBV29-1
CASSQGYNEKLFF	TGCGCCAGCAGCCAAGGTTATAATGAAAAACTGTTTTTT	-	13	-	TRBJ1-4	TRBV4-1
CASSLDGYGYTF	TGTGCCAGCAGCTTGGACGGATATGGCTACACCTTC	-	12	-	TRBJ1-2	TRBV27
CASSQDQGLVGTEQFF	TGTGCCAGCAGCCAAGATCAGGGGCTAGTCGGCACCGAGCAGTTCTTC	-	16	-	TRBJ2-1	TRBV3-1/TRBV3-2
CASSLDKNTEAFF	TGTGCCAGCTCACTTGACAAGAACACTGAAGCTTTCTTT	-	13	-	TRBJ1-1	TRBV18
CASSSTHLSRGGYQYF	TGTGCCAGCAGCTCGACCCACCTGAGCCGGGGGGGATACCAGTACTTC	TRBD2	16	-	TRBJ2-5	TRBV5-4
CASSFTGDNSPLHF	TGTGCCAGCAGCTTTACAGGAGACAATTCACCCCTCCACTTT	-	14	-	TRBJ1-6	TRBV11-1
CASTNIGDTQYF	TGTGCCAGCACAAACATTGGAGATACGCAGTATTTT	-	12	-	TRBJ2-3	TRBV12-3/TRBV12-4
CASRPDTDTQYF	TGTGCCAGCCGTCCAGACACAGATACGCAGTATTTT	-	12	-	TRBJ2-3	TRBV2
CASSPTAPYEQYF	TGTGCCAGCAGCCCCACAGCGCCCTACGAGCAGTACTTC	-	13	-	TRBJ2-7	TRBV3-1/TRBV3-2
CASSVAGGNYGYTF	TGTGCCAGCAGTGTAGCAGGGGGCAACTATGGCTACACCTTC	TRBD1	14	-	TRBJ1-2	TRBV25-1
CSVDTNTEAFF	TGCAGCGTGGACACGAACACTGAAGCTTTCTTT	-	11	-	TRBJ1-1	TRBV29-1
CASSQATRTWSNQPQHF	TGTGCCAGCAGCCAAGCTACCCGTACCTGGAGCAATCAGCCCCAGCATTTT	-	17	few	TRBJ1-5	TRBV4-2
CASSLAGRQETQYF	TGCGCCAGCAGCTTGGCGGGACGACAAGAGACCCAGTACTTC	-	14	-	TRBJ2-5	TRBV5-1
CASKPGAILPYGYTF	TGTGCCAGCAAACCGGGGGCTATTTTACCTTATGGCTACACCTTC	-	15	once	TRBJ1-2	TRBV2
CASSVPGANVLTF	TGCGCCAGCAGTGTACCCGGGGCCAACGTCCTGACTTTC	-	13	-	TRBJ2-6	TRBV5-1
CASSLRPGTRNTQYF	TGTGCCAGCAGCTTACGACCCGGGACTAGAAATACGCAGTATTTT	TRBD2	15	-	TRBJ2-3	TRBV7-3
CASSDLLSGANYEQYF	TGTGCCAGCAGCGATCTTTTATCAGGGGCTAACTACGAGCAGTACTTC	-	16	-	TRBJ2-7	TRBV11-1